The 29 T cell receptor beta chains given below trace back to one sample, sequenced in a study of cytomegalovirus exposure and HLA in healthy donors. PCR involved 60 Vbeta and 13 Jbeta primers. Libraries were prepared by immunoSEQ multiplex PCR; TCRdb keeps only in-frame clonotypes and omits some of them. The table has some 150,000 clones, approximately 70% seen once. What was sequenced was PBMCs. The origin of the receptors is a woman aged 25-40 years in good health and CMV-seronegative.

The chain recombines TRBV10-3 with TRBJ2-3; D uncertain. The CDR3 contains 14 residues. CDR1 is ENHRY, CDR2 SYGVKD, per germline. V was shortened by 6 bases and J by 1 base, with 11 bases between the two germline ends. Here the CDR3 reads CAIRTGEGTDTQYF. The CDR3 DNA reads as TGTGCCATCAGGACTGGAGAGGGCACAGATACGCAGTATTTT.

The rearrangement uses TRBV11-2 and TRBJ1-6, with 9 bases lining up with TRBD1. The V segment lost 6 bases and the J segment 8 bases; nucleotides outside the gene matches: 5. Germline CDR1 reads SGHAT; CDR2 reads FQNNGV. The CDR3 length is 14 residues. For the CDR3, the DNA is TGTGCCAGCAGACCGGGACAGGGATATTCACCCCTCCACTTT. It yields the protein CASRPGQGYSPLHF.

The rearrangement links TRBV6-1 to TRBJ1-1; TRBD1 agrees at 10 bases. Germline CDR1 MNHNS, CDR2 SASEGT. The CDR3 sequence is 14 residues long. Losses at the gene ends were 9 bases for V and 1 base for J; bases not matched to a gene: 5. The CDR3 sequence is CASLRQGANTEAFF. CDR3 bases: TGTGCCAGTTTAAGACAGGGGGCGAACACTGAAGCTTTCTTT.

The gene calls are TRBV6-5 and TRBJ2-2, with 10 bases lining up with TRBD1. This CDR3 has 15 amino acids. Unmatched junction bases numbered 6, after V lost 5 bases and J lost 6 bases. CDR1 and CDR2 from the germline V gene are MNHEY and SVGAGI. The CDR3 nucleotides read TGTGCCAGCAGTCGACAGGGGGCGGTAGCCGGGGAGCTGTTTTTT. Encoded protein: CASSRQGAVAGELFF.

This chain connects TRBV6-5 to TRBJ1-1; 7 bases line up with TRBD1. Trimming took 6 bases from V and 5 from J; bases not matched to a gene: 9. Germline CDR1 and CDR2: MNHEY and SVGAGI. This CDR3 comprises 14 residues. The chain's CDR3 is CASRRGPAETEAFF. The DNA of the CDR3 is TGTGCCAGCAGGAGGGGGCCGGCAGAGACTGAAGCTTTCTTT.

The rearrangement joins TRBV7-5 to TRBJ2-7; TRBD2, as called in the table, went unchecked against the DNA. TRBV7-5 is a listed pseudogene. The CDR3 contains 16 residues. DNA for the CDR3: TGTGCCAGAAGCTCCGACGGACGGGGTTTGGGCTACGAGCAGTACGTC. Protein sequence: CARSSDGRGLGYEQYV.

This clone was counted between two and nine times. This chain joins TRBV19 and TRBJ2-2, with 8 positions matching TRBD1. Germline assignment: CDR1 LNHDA and CDR2 SQIVND (reference sequence). The length of the CDR3 is 13 residues. The V segment lost 6 bases and the J segment 7 bases; nucleotides outside the gene matches: 4. CDR3 amino acids: CASRDRAGGELFF. CDR3 nucleotide sequence: TGTGCCAGTAGGGACAGGGCGGGCGGGGAGCTGTTTTTT.

The rearrangement links TRBV10-1 to TRBJ2-2, with 8 bases matching TRBD1. The CDR3 loop spans 12 amino acids. Looked up from germline, CDR1 is WNHNN and CDR2 is SYGVQD (reference sequence). V shed 9 bases and J 7 bases; nucleotides not matched to a gene: 4. The chain's CDR3 is CARDRVVGELFF. DNA for the CDR3: TGCGCCAGGGACAGGGTTGTCGGGGAGCTGTTTTTT.

J is TRBJ2-7 and V is TRBV11-2, with D perhaps matching TRBD2 (5 bases). CDR1 is SGHAT and CDR2 is FQNNGV in the germline V gene. The ends were cut back, 5 bases at V and 6 bases at J, with 11 bases in the middle. The length of the CDR3 is 12 residues. The chain's CDR3 is CASSPRGCEQYF. The CDR3, as DNA: TGTGCCAGCAGCCCCCGGGGTTGCGAGCAGTACTTC.

This clone was picked up a small number of times. The CDR3 loop is CASSWTGGSDEQFF. Here the CDR3 DNA reads TGTGCCAGCTCGTGGACAGGGGGCAGCGATGAGCAGTTCTTC. V and J are TRBV5-6 and TRBJ2-1; 11 bases align to TRBD1. The CDR3 is made up of 14 amino acids. Trimming removed 7 bases from V and 8 bases from J; junction bases left unmatched: 8. CDR1 is SGHDT and CDR2 is YYEEEE in the germline V gene.

V gene TRBV28 combines with J gene TRBJ2-3; 7 bases are shared with TRBD2. This CDR3 is built from 15 residues. The ends lost 5 bases at V and 0 bases at J; junction bases unmatched: 5. The germline CDR1 and CDR2 sequences are MDHEN and SYDVKM. In nucleotides, the CDR3 is TGTGCCAGCAGTCCCCTTAGCGGGAGCACAGATACGCAGTATTTT. This encodes CASSPLSGSTDTQYF.

The chain links TRBV10-1 to TRBJ2-3; 9 bases are a match to TRBD1. The junction had 5 bases not matched to a gene; V was cut back by 2 bases and J by 2 bases. CDR3 length: 16 amino acids. CDR1 is WNHNN, CDR2 SYGVQD, per germline (reference sequence). CDR3 protein: CASSEGWDRATDTQYF. Written as DNA, the CDR3 is TGCGCCAGCAGTGAGGGGTGGGACAGGGCCACAGATACGCAGTATTTT.

The genes are TRBV19 and TRBJ2-3; no reliable D call. Trimming cost V 7 bases and J 2 bases, with 10 bases left between them. Germline V lookup: CDR1 LNHDA, CDR2 SQIVND (reference sequence). The CDR3 sequence is 13 residues long. CDR3 sequence: CASTARNTDTQYF. In DNA, the CDR3 is TGTGCCAGTACTGCCAGAAACACAGATACGCAGTATTTT.

The chain links TRBV29-1 to TRBJ1-1; the D is unclear. The CDR3 spans 11 residues. V was shortened by 3 bases and J by 4 bases, with 6 bases between the two germline ends. CDR1 and CDR2 (germline): SQVTM, ANQGSEA. The CDR3 bases are TGCAGCGTTGATGGAGGCACTGAAGCTTTCTTT. This sequence encodes CSVDGGTEAFF.

The rearrangement uses TRBV6-6 and TRBJ1-5; TRBD1 might be the D (5 bases). From germline, CDR1 is MNHNY and CDR2 SVGAGI (reference sequence). Trimming took off 4 bases at V and 6 bases at J, with 13 bases between the two ends. The CDR3 extends over 14 amino acids. CDR3 sequence: CASSSGGTVQPQHF. The DNA for the CDR3 is TGTGCCAGCAGTTCCGGGGGAACTGTTCAGCCCCAGCATTTT.

This clone has more than one count but fewer than ten. The chain is built from TRBV2 and TRBJ1-1, with a weak D call TRBD1 (6 bases). The V end was cut by 3 bases, the J end by 3 bases, with 8 bases between. From germline, CDR1 is SNHLY and CDR2 FYNNEI. The CDR3 has 13 amino acids. DNA of the CDR3: TGTGCCAGCAGTGAGGACAGCGACACTGAAGCTTTCTTT. It is translated as CASSEDSDTEAFF.

There are a few counts of this clone. The rearrangement joins TRBV7-6 to TRBJ2-1; D not resolved. Per the germline V gene, CDR1 is SGHVS and CDR2 is FNYEAQ. There are 11 residues in the CDR3. Trimming left V 5 bases short and J 15 bases short, with 14 bases between. CDR3 in amino acids: CASSAGLPLFF. For the CDR3, the DNA is TGTGCCAGCAGCGCTGGGCTCCCCCTGTTCTTC. Complete variable domain (other parts from reference TRBV7-6 and TRBJ2-1): GAGVSQSPRYKVTKRGQDVALRCDPISGHVSLYWYRQALGQGPEFLTYFNYEAQQDKSGLPNDRFSAERPEGSISTLTIQRTEQRDSAMYRCASSAGLPLFFGPGTRLTVL.

This clone was counted a single time. The chain is built from TRBV6-1 and TRBJ2-2; the D gene is possibly TRBD1 (7 bases). CDR1 is MNHNS, CDR2 SASEGT, per germline. The germline V and J ends were trimmed by 4 bases and 0 bases, with 12 bases remaining between them. This CDR3 contains 16 residues. The CDR3 is CASSGQGLANTGELFF. The CDR3 DNA reads TGTGCCAGCAGTGGACAGGGACTGGCGAACACCGGGGAGCTGTTTTTT.

This sequence joins TRBV9 and TRBJ1-5, with a weak D call TRBD1 (6 bases). This CDR3 is built from 16 residues. V gave up 9 bases and J gave up 5 bases, with 24 bases separating them. Germline V gene data show CDR1 as SGDLS and CDR2 as YYNGEE. The DNA of the CDR3 is TGTGCCACCTCAAAGAAAACAGGGCCCGCCGATCAGCCCCAGCATTTT. Its protein is CATSKKTGPADQPQHF. Variable domain in full (rest from reference TRBV9 and TRBJ1-5): DSGVTQTPKHLITATGQRVTLRCSPRSGDLSVYWYQQSLDQGLQFLIQYYNGEERAKGNILERFSAQQFPDLHSELNLSSLELGDSALYFCATSKKTGPADQPQHFGDGTRLSIL.

The chain has TRBV6-5 and TRBJ1-6; D is possibly TRBD1 (6 bases). From germline, CDR1 is MNHEY and CDR2 SVGAGI. V was shortened by 6 bases and J by 9 bases, with 18 bases between the two germline ends. This CDR3 has 15 amino acids. The DNA of the CDR3 is TGTGCCAGCAGCCAGGGACGGACAGTGAGTTCACCCCTCCACTTT. It encodes CASSQGRTVSSPLHF.

The gene calls are TRBV13 and TRBJ2-3, with D perhaps matching TRBD1 (5 bases). V was cut by 0 bases and J by 0 bases, with 10 bases left in between. Germline V CDR1 and CDR2: PRHDT, FYEKMQ (reference sequence). The CDR3 has 16 amino acids. CDR3 residues: CASSLGTVPSTDTQYF. The DNA of the CDR3 is TGTGCCAGCAGCTTAGGGACAGTCCCAAGCACAGATACGCAGTATTTT.

This rearrangement joins TRBV28 to TRBJ1-2, with unresolved D. V lost 6 bases, J lost 1 base, and 6 bases lay in between. Germline V gives CDR1 MDHEN, CDR2 SYDVKM. This CDR3 is 12 amino acids long. The CDR3 DNA reads TGTGCCAGCAGCGTAGATAACTATGGCTACACCTTC. Amino acid sequence: CASSVDNYGYTF.

The rearrangement links TRBV7-8 to TRBJ2-7; D ambiguous. From germline, CDR1 is SGHVS and CDR2 FQNEAQ. This CDR3 is built from 15 residues. Trimming shortened V by 1 base and J by 0 bases, and 10 bases separated the two germline ends. The CDR3 protein is CASSLVTVSSYEQYF. DNA of the CDR3: TGTGCCAGCAGCTTAGTTACGGTGAGCTCCTACGAGCAGTACTTC.

This chain uses TRBV7-2 with TRBJ2-1; 11 bases agree with TRBD2. The germline V gene encodes CDR1 SGHTA and CDR2 FQGNSA. Losses at the gene ends were 3 bases for V and 7 bases for J; bases not matched to a gene: 5. This CDR3 has 15 residues. CDR3 in DNA: TGTGCCAGCAGCTTTACTAGCGGGAGTGAGAATGAGCAGTTCTTC. Translated, it gives CASSFTSGSENEQFF. Full variable domain (missing parts from reference TRBV7-2 and TRBJ2-1): GAGVSQSPSNKVTEKGKDVELRCDPISGHTALYWYRQSLGQGLEFLIYFQGNSAPDKSGLPSDRFSAERTGGSVSTLTIQRTQQEDSAVYLCASSFTSGSENEQFFGPGTRLTVL.

This chain links TRBV19 with TRBJ1-6, with D perhaps TRBD1 (5 bases). Trimming pared 1 base from V and 8 bases from J, leaving 9 bases between. There are 14 residues in the CDR3. The germline V gene encodes CDR1 LNHDA and CDR2 SQIVND (reference sequence). The CDR3 sequence is CASSIGRGDSPLHF. The CDR3 DNA reads TGTGCCAGTAGTATAGGCCGGGGGGATTCACCCCTCCACTTT.

The V gene is TRBV9, the J gene TRBJ2-3; perhaps TRBD2 as D (5 bases). Germline V gives CDR1 SGDLS, CDR2 YYNGEE. There are 14 residues in the CDR3. V was shortened by 3 bases and J by 5 bases, with 13 bases between the two germline ends. Written as DNA, the CDR3 is TGTGCCAGCAGCGATAGAGGGCTCAGAGATACGCAGTATTTT. This sequence encodes CASSDRGLRDTQYF.

This clone showed up just a few times. The genes are TRBV30 and TRBJ1-4; 8 bases align to TRBD1. The junction had 7 bases not matched to a gene; V was cut back by 4 bases and J by 6 bases. This CDR3 spans 14 amino acids. The germline CDR1 and CDR2 sequences are GTSNPN and SVGIG (reference sequence). The CDR3 is CAWNHQGADEKLFF. CDR3 bases: TGTGCCTGGAACCACCAGGGGGCTGATGAAAAACTGTTTTTT.

This sequence joins TRBV4-1 and TRBJ2-2, with 7 bases lining up with TRBD2. V trimming: 0 bases; J trimming: 4 bases; junction bases outside the gene matches: 5. The CDR3 has 16 residues. The germline V gene encodes CDR1 MGHRA and CDR2 YSYEKL. For the CDR3, the DNA is TGCGCCAGCAGCCAAGATCCTAGCGGCAGCACCGGGGAGCTGTTTTTT. This sequence encodes CASSQDPSGSTGELFF.

This clone was detected once. The chain has TRBV27 and TRBJ1-3; 7 nucleotides match TRBD1. This CDR3 comprises 14 residues. V lost 3 bases and J lost 3; bases outside the gene matches: 2. Germline V lookup: CDR1 MNHEY, CDR2 SMNVEV (reference sequence). The CDR3 here is CASSFAGGGNTIYF. For the CDR3, the DNA is TGTGCCAGCAGTTTTGCAGGGGGTGGAAACACCATATATTTT.